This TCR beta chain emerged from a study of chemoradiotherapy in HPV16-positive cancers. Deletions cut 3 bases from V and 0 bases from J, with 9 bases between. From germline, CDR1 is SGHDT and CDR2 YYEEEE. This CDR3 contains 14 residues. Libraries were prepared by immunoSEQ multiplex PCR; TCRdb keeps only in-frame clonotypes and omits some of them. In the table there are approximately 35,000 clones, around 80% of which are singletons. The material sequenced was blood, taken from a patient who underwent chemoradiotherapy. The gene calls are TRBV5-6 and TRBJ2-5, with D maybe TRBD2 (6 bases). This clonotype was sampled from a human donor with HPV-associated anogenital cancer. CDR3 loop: CASSSGLYQETQYF. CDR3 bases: TGTGCCAGCAGCTCGGGACTGTACCAAGAGACCCAGTACTTC.